These T cell receptor beta chains were read from a single sample in a study of T cell changes during pregnancy in multiple sclerosis. Sequenced by immunoSEQ multiplex PCR; TCRdb stores in-frame clones only, minus some. The sample records 55,000 to 70,000 clones, less than 95% being singletons. Sequenced here: peripheral blood, sampled in the first trimester of pregnancy. The receptors come from a female donor in good health, enrolled as a control in a pregnancy study. CDR3s include the opening cysteine and the closing phenylalanine or tryptophan. A D gene is named only where the DNA matches it firmly. Only part of the rows carry a size: once, few, many, or a class if the clone is expanded.

CDR3: CASSYTLTSGFDTQYF
DNA: TGTGCCAGCAGTTACACCCTGACTAGCGGGTTCGATACGCAGTATTTT
D: TRBD2
J: TRBJ2-3
size: once
V: TRBV6-5

CDR3: CASSETGGNSYGYTF
DNA: TGTGCCAGCAGTGAGACAGGGGGGAATAGCTATGGCTACACCTTC
D: TRBD1
J: TRBJ1-2
size: NA
V: TRBV6-4

CDR3: CAISDDSTGGIYEQYF
DNA: TGTGCCATCAGTGATGATTCGACAGGGGGCATCTACGAGCAGTACTTC
D: TRBD1
J: TRBJ2-7
size: NA
V: TRBV10-3

CDR3: CSARDDGYTF
DNA: TGCAGCGCTCGAGATGATGGCTACACCTTC
D: NA
J: TRBJ1-2
size: NA
V: TRBV29-1

CDR3: CASRETGGAVLTF
DNA: TGCGCCAGCAGGGAGACAGGGGGAGCCGTCCTGACTTTC
D: TRBD1
J: TRBJ2-6
size: NA
V: TRBV5-1

CDR3: CATSRQGGRYEQYF
DNA: TGTGCCACCAGCAGACAGGGCGGTAGGTACGAGCAGTACTTC
D: NA
J: TRBJ2-7
size: NA
V: TRBV15

CDR3: CASIKGEETQYF
DNA: TGTGCCAGCATCAAAGGGGAAGAGACCCAGTACTTC
D: NA
J: TRBJ2-5
size: NA
V: TRBV7-9

CDR3: CASSHPNEEGYTF
DNA: TGTGCCAGCAGTCACCCTAATGAAGAGGGCTACACCTTC
D: NA
J: TRBJ1-2
size: NA
V: TRBV28

CDR3: CASSPGGGLETQYF
DNA: TGCGCCAGCAGCCCGGGCGGGGGATTGGAGACCCAGTACTTC
D: TRBD2
J: TRBJ2-5
size: NA
V: TRBV5-1

CDR3: CASSTPTGSNYGYTF
DNA: TGTGCCAGTAGTACCCCGACAGGGTCTAACTATGGCTACACCTTC
D: TRBD1
J: TRBJ1-2
size: NA
V: TRBV19

CDR3: CARLGRSYEQYF
DNA: TGTGCCAGACTAGGAAGATCCTACGAGCAGTACTTC
D: NA
J: TRBJ2-7
size: NA
V: TRBV6-1

CDR3: CASSRVGTDTQYF
DNA: TGCGCCAGCAGCCGAGTGGGCACAGATACGCAGTATTTT
D: NA
J: TRBJ2-3
size: NA
V: TRBV4-1

CDR3: CASSLGAIAGGNEQFF
DNA: TGTGCCAGCAGCTTGGGTGCGATAGCGGGGGGCAATGAGCAGTTCTTC
D: TRBD2
J: TRBJ2-1
size: NA
V: TRBV5-6

CDR3: CASSRTVTYEQYF
DNA: TGTGCCAGTAGTCGGACTGTAACCTACGAGCAGTACTTC
D: NA
J: TRBJ2-7
size: NA
V: TRBV19

CDR3: CASSGRQGGQPQHF
DNA: TGTGCCAGCAGTGGACGACAGGGTGGGCAGCCCCAGCATTTT
D: TRBD1
J: TRBJ1-5
size: NA
V: TRBV2

CDR3: CASSTVRDRYQPQHF
DNA: TGTGCCAGTAGTACTGTCCGGGACAGATATCAGCCCCAGCATTTT
D: TRBD1
J: TRBJ1-5
size: NA
V: TRBV19

CDR3: CASSFVNTEAFF
DNA: TGTGCCAGCAGTTTCGTGAACACTGAAGCTTTCTTT
D: NA
J: TRBJ1-1
size: NA
V: TRBV28

CDR3: CASSEWTSGGLLSGANVLTF
DNA: TGTGCCAGCAGTGAATGGACTAGCGGGGGGTTACTCTCTGGGGCCAACGTCCTGACTTTC
D: TRBD2
J: TRBJ2-6
size: NA
V: TRBV2

CDR3: CACRGFTEAFF
DNA: TGTGCCTGTCGCGGCTTCACTGAAGCTTTCTTT
D: NA
J: TRBJ1-1
size: few
V: TRBV19

CDR3: CASRLAGEGSTNEKLFF
DNA: TGTGCAAGTCGCTTAGCCGGGGAAGGCTCAACTAATGAAAAACTGTTTTTT
D: NA
J: TRBJ1-4
size: NA
V: TRBV12-2

CDR3: CASSLDGSYEQYF
DNA: TGTGCCAGCAGCTTAGACGGCTCCTACGAGCAGTACTTC
D: NA
J: TRBJ2-7
size: NA
V: TRBV11-2

CDR3: CASTSYSNQPQHF
DNA: TGTGCCAGCACCTCGTATAGCAATCAGCCCCAGCATTTT
D: NA
J: TRBJ1-5
size: once
V: TRBV6-1

CDR3: CAIGTLSTGEQFF
DNA: TGTGCCATCGGGACTCTATCTACAGGTGAGCAGTTCTTC
D: NA
J: TRBJ2-1
size: once
V: TRBV15

CDR3: CASSQGVAGELFF
DNA: TGTGCCAGCAGCCAGGGTGTGGCCGGGGAGCTGTTTTTT
D: NA
J: TRBJ2-2
size: NA
V: TRBV7-3

CDR3: CASGLAPTSGSFNEQFF
DNA: TGTGCTAGTGGTTTGGCACCGACTAGCGGGAGCTTTAATGAGCAGTTCTTC
D: TRBD2
J: TRBJ2-1
size: NA
V: TRBV12-5

CDR3: CSVETSGSYNEQFF
DNA: TGCAGCGTCGAGACTAGCGGATCCTACAATGAGCAGTTCTTC
D: TRBD2
J: TRBJ2-1
size: NA
V: TRBV29-1

CDR3: CASSLFRRLNTGELFF
DNA: TGTGCCAGCAGCTTGTTCCGCAGATTGAACACCGGGGAGCTGTTTTTT
D: NA
J: TRBJ2-2
size: NA
V: TRBV5-6

CDR3: CAWTVGQLAKNIQYF
DNA: TGTGCCTGGACCGTCGGACAGTTAGCCAAAAACATTCAGTACTTC
D: NA
J: TRBJ2-4
size: NA
V: TRBV30

CDR3: CATERDIGQETQYF
DNA: TGTGCCACCGAAAGGGACATCGGGCAAGAGACCCAGTACTTC
D: NA
J: TRBJ2-5
size: once
V: TRBV15

CDR3: CASKVGTGDYYGYTF
DNA: TGTGCCAGCAAGGTCGGGACAGGGGATTACTATGGCTACACCTTC
D: TRBD1
J: TRBJ1-2
size: NA
V: TRBV28

CDR3: CASSLLSDRAPIGELFF
DNA: TGTGCCAGCAGCTTGCTGAGCGACAGGGCCCCCATCGGGGAGCTGTTTTTT
D: TRBD1
J: TRBJ2-2
size: NA
V: TRBV13

CDR3: CSVEDLSWRGTQETQYF
DNA: TGCAGCGTTGAAGATCTTTCGTGGCGGGGGACTCAAGAGACCCAGTACTTC
D: TRBD2
J: TRBJ2-5
size: NA
V: TRBV29-1

CDR3: CASSLPSSGDVGTQYF
DNA: TGTGCCAGCAGTCTCCCCTCTAGCGGCGACGTAGGTACGCAGTATTTT
D: TRBD2
J: TRBJ2-3
size: NA
V: TRBV28

CDR3: CASSYREGRWNEQFF
DNA: TGTGCCAGCTCCTATCGGGAGGGCCGGTGGAATGAGCAGTTCTTC
D: NA
J: TRBJ2-1
size: NA
V: TRBV21-1

CDR3: CASSLAGTSGISYNEQFF
DNA: TGTGCCAGCAGTTTAGCGGGGACTAGCGGGATATCCTACAATGAGCAGTTCTTC
D: TRBD2
J: TRBJ2-1
size: once
V: TRBV28

CDR3: CASSSLPGINSNQPQHF
DNA: TGTGCCAGCAGTTCCCTTCCCGGGATAAATAGCAATCAGCCCCAGCATTTT
D: NA
J: TRBJ1-5
size: NA
V: TRBV28

CDR3: CAISEEQGYSSPLHF
DNA: TGTGCCATCAGTGAGGAACAGGGGTATAGCTCACCCCTCCACTTT
D: TRBD1
J: TRBJ1-6
size: NA
V: TRBV10-3

CDR3: CSAAGQGEANTEAFF
DNA: TGCAGCGCTGCCGGACAGGGGGAGGCGAACACTGAAGCTTTCTTT
D: TRBD1
J: TRBJ1-1
size: NA
V: TRBV29-1

CDR3: CASSISGTGSQLPGNTIYF
DNA: TGTGCCAGCAGCATATCCGGGACAGGGAGCCAGCTACCGGGAAACACCATATATTTT
D: TRBD1
J: TRBJ1-3
size: once
V: TRBV9

CDR3: CASSFPGHQNTEAFF
DNA: TGTGCCAGCAGTTTTCCGGGACACCAGAACACTGAAGCTTTCTTT
D: NA
J: TRBJ1-1
size: once
V: TRBV6-5

CDR3: CASSFAGGNQPQHF
DNA: TGTGCCAGCAGCTTTGCAGGGGGGAATCAGCCCCAGCATTTT
D: TRBD1
J: TRBJ1-5
size: NA
V: TRBV5-6

CDR3: CASSGGERIF
DNA: TGTGCCAGCAGTGGGGGGGAGAGGATCTTT
D: NA
J: TRBJ1-1
size: NA
V: TRBV2